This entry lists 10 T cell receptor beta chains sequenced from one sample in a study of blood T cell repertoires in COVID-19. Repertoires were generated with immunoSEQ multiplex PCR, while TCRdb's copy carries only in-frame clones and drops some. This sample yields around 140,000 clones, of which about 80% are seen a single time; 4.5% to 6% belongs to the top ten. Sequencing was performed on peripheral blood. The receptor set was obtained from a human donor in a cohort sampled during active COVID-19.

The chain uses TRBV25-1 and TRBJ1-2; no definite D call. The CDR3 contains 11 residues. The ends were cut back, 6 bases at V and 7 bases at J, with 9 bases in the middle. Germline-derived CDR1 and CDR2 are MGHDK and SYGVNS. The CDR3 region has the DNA TGTGCCAGCAGCGACGCGGGTGGCTACACCTTC. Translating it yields CASSDAGGYTF.

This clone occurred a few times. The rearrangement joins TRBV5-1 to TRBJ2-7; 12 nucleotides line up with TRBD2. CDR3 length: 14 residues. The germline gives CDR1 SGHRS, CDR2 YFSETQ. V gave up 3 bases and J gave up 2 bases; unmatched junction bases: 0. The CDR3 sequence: CASSSSGGAYEQYF. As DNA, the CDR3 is TGCGCCAGCAGCTCTAGCGGGGGGGCCTACGAGCAGTACTTC.

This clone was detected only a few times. This CDR3 is CASSYGGTGGGETQYF. The DNA of the CDR3 is TGTGCCAGCAGTTACGGGGGGACAGGGGGCGGGGAGACCCAGTACTTC. This sequence joins TRBV6-5 and TRBJ2-5; 12 bases line up with TRBD1. J was trimmed by 5 bases and V by 2 bases; bases with no gene match: 6. CDR3 length equals 16 residues. Germline V lookup: CDR1 MNHEY, CDR2 SVGAGI.

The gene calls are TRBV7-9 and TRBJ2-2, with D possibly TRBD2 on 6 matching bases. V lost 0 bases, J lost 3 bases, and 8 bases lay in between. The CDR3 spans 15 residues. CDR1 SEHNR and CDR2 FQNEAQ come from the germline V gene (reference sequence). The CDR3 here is CASSLARGDTGELFF. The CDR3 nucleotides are TGTGCCAGCAGCTTAGCGCGGGGCGACACCGGGGAGCTGTTTTTT.

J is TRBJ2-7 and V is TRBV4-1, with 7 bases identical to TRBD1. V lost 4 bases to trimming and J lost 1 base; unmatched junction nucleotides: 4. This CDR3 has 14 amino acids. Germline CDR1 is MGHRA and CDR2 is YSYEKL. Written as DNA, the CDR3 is TGCGCCAGCAGCCCTGGACAGGTATCCTACGAGCAGTACTTC. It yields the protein CASSPGQVSYEQYF.

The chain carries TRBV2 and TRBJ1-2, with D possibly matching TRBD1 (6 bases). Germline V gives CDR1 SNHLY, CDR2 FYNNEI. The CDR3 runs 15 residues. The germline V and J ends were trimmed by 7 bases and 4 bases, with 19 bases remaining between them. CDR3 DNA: TGTGCCAGCAAAGGCTTCCTACAGGGACCCTATGGCTACACCTTC. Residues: CASKGFLQGPYGYTF.

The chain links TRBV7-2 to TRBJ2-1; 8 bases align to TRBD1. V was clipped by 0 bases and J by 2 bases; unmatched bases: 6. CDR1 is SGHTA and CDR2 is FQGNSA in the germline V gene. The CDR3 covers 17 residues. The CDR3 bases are TGTGCCAGCAGCTTAGCTACCGGGACAGGAACCTACAATGAGCAGTTCTTC. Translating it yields CASSLATGTGTYNEQFF.

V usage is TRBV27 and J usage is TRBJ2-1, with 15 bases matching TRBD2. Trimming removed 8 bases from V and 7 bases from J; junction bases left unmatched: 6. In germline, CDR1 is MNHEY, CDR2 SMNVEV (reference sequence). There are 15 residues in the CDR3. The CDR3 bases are TGTGCCAGCGGCGGACTAGCGGGGGGGGATAATGAGCAGTTCTTC. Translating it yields CASGGLAGGDNEQFF.

The CDR3 protein is CASSIPRLRQQYV. The CDR3 nucleotides read TGTGCCAGTAGTATCCCCAGACTACGACAGCAGTACGTC. The chain employs TRBV19 and TRBJ2-7, with a tentative D call TRBD2 (5 bases). V was clipped by 3 bases and J by 8 bases, with 14 bases between them. The CDR3 totals 13 residues. Germline lookup yields CDR1 LNHDA and CDR2 SQIVND (reference sequence).

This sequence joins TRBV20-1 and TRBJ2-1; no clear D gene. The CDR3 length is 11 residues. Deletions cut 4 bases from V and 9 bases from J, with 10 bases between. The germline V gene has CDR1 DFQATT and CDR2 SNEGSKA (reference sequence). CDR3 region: CSATSTSEQFF. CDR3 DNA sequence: TGCAGTGCTACCTCAACGAGTGAGCAGTTCTTC.